The sequence of this TCR beta chain was determined in a study of T cells in Graves' hyperthyroidism and ophthalmopathy. Findings and limits, study-wide: In validation, the model predicted ophthalmopathy. These predictions came a median about 6 months before onset.

Researchers barred patients who had uncontrolled infection, other autoimmune disease, pregnancy or lactation. TCR beta CDR3 regions were amplified from RNA transcripts. TCR CDR3 regions were first amplified by RT-PCR with HTBI primers. TCRdb passed the multiplex PCR reads through MiXCR, listing each CDR3 protein once. The sample includes more than 350,000 distinct CDR3 sequences, roughly 15% seen only once; the top ten take approximately 19%. Details on this clonotype: The antigen remains unidentified.

The ends were cut back, 4 bases at V and 1 base at J, with 17 bases in the middle. The CDR3 sequence is 16 residues long. Germline V gene lookup returns CDR1 SGHRS and CDR2 YFSETQ. The sequenced sample consisted of blood. The clonotype originates from a woman aged 60 to 75 with Graves' ophthalmopathy. The rearrangement joins TRBV5-1 to TRBJ2-5; possible D gene TRBD1, 6 bases. CDR3 DNA sequence: TGCGCCAGCAGCCCCAGGGGAGTCAACATCCAAGAGACCCAGTACTTC. Protein sequence: CASSPRGVNIQETQYF.